This T cell receptor (beta chain) was captured by sequencing in a study of cytomegalovirus exposure and HLA in healthy donors. Regarding the study as a whole: Sequences of the TCR beta chain were said to predict the HLA-A and HLA-B alleles of most subjects accurately. Specific recognition of CMV antigens was confirmed in vitro for a few chains (all CMV-associated). TCR beta V- and J-gene trimming, according to a later analysis, was linked to a missense DCLRE1C variant. An apparent linkage of common viral pathogens to several of the most significant clusters emerged in a later analysis.

Primers for the PCR totalled 60 Vbeta and 13 Jbeta. TCRdb keeps only in-frame clones here, not all; method: immunoSEQ multiplex PCR. The table lists 180,000 or so clones, nearly 80% of them singletons, with about an eighth in the top ten. There are 14 residues in the CDR3. Per germline, CDR1 SGHRS and CDR2 YFSETQ. Trimming took off 3 bases at V and 7 bases at J, with 11 bases between the two ends. Turning to this clone: What it recognizes is unknown.

V usage is TRBV5-1 and J usage is TRBJ1-6; TRBD1 is a possible D gene (6 bases). The material sequenced was PBMCs. This sequence was found in a man between 50 and 59 years old in good health and CMV-seropositive. CDR3: CASSSGQINSPLHF. CDR3 DNA: TGCGCCAGCAGCTCGGGACAAATAAATTCACCCCTCCACTTT.